This record concerns one TCR beta chain sequence. A much larger clone lies a single base off, so this may be a read error. None of the patients had undergone any treatment ahead of thyroid surgery. With MiXCR, TCRdb called clones anew from the PCR reads. Of tens of thousands of clones listed, around 12% were seen once; the top ten hold roughly 9.6%. The data were taken from a study of metastatic and nonmetastatic thyroid tumors. Study context: From malignant and benign thyroid patients, repertoires in blood and in tumor or nodule tissue were compared.

The V end lost 0 bases, the J end lost 0 bases, and 15 bases lay between the germline ends. In germline, CDR1 is SGDLS, CDR2 YYNGEE. The CDR3 loop spans 17 amino acids. This clonotype was obtained from a female donor with papillary thyroid cancer or a benign thyroid nodule (not recorded which). Some clones in this sample may be carry-over from other donors' samples. Specimen: tumor tissue. This rearrangement joins TRBV9 to TRBJ1-1; the D is unclear. The CDR3 DNA is TGTGCCAGCAGCGTAGAACAAGGGTTAGGACTGAACACTGAAGCTTTCTTT. Translation: CASSVEQGLGLNTEAFF.